The 9 T cell receptor beta chains below all came from one sample that was sequenced in a study of blood T cell repertoires in COVID-19. Method: immunoSEQ multiplex PCR; TCRdb's copy keeps in-frame clones and lacks some. The sample yields some 250,000 clones, about 80% seen once. Sequencing was carried out using peripheral blood. These receptors were collected from a man in his forties or fifties with active or convalescent COVID-19.

The V call is TRBV7-9, the J call TRBJ1-5; a weak D match, TRBD1 (5 bases). Germline values: CDR1 SEHNR, CDR2 FQNEAQ (reference sequence). This CDR3 spans 14 amino acids. V was clipped by 4 bases and J by 3 bases, with 10 bases between them. This CDR3 reads CASSSTEYNQPQHF. The CDR3 nucleotides read TGTGCCAGCAGCTCGACAGAATACAATCAGCCCCAGCATTTT.

The chain employs TRBV5-1 and TRBJ2-3, with D uncertain. The germline V gene encodes CDR1 SGHRS and CDR2 YFSETQ. V was trimmed by 0 bases and J by 1 base, leaving 15 bases between them. The CDR3 length is 17 residues. This CDR3 is CASSLDRAAVGTDTQYF. CDR3 coding DNA: TGCGCCAGCAGCTTGGACCGAGCTGCCGTGGGCACAGATACGCAGTATTTT.

The chain recombines TRBV15 with TRBJ1-1, with 8 bases identical to TRBD1. This CDR3 is built from 16 residues. The V segment lost 1 base and the J segment 1 base; nucleotides outside the gene matches: 5. Germline lookup yields CDR1 LNHNV and CDR2 YYDKDF (reference sequence). The CDR3 coding sequence is TGTGCCACCAGCAGAGCGTCCGGGACAGGGAACACTGAAGCTTTCTTT. Translated: CATSRASGTGNTEAFF.

The chain links TRBV24-1 to TRBJ2-3; D uncertain. The CDR3 runs to 14 residues. Germline V gives CDR1 KGHDR, CDR2 SFDVKD. Between the trimmed V and J ends, which lost 4 bases and 2 bases, there was a span of 9 bases. The CDR3 spells CATSDRRSTDTQYF. The CDR3 bases are TGTGCCACCAGTGACCGTCGGTCCACAGATACGCAGTATTTT.

The chain has TRBV11-2 and TRBJ2-5; TRBD2 might be the D (6 bases). The CDR3 is 15 residues long. The germline gives CDR1 SGHAT, CDR2 FQNNGV. V was shortened by 3 bases and J by 5 bases, with 16 bases between the two germline ends. The CDR3 loop is CASSLESRRVETQYF. The CDR3 nucleotides read TGTGCCAGCAGCTTGGAATCTCGGAGGGTTGAGACCCAGTACTTC.

The chain uses TRBV5-6 and TRBJ2-7; 9 bases agree with TRBD1. V was pared by 1 base and J by 2 bases, with 4 bases of the junction left unmatched. CDR1 SGHDT and CDR2 YYEEEE come from the germline V gene. CDR3 size: 15 residues. CDR3 protein: CASSLTGQGTYEQYF. In DNA, the CDR3 is TGTGCCAGCAGCTTGACGGGACAGGGTACCTACGAGCAGTACTTC.

The chain joins TRBV7-2 to TRBJ2-1; 8 bases are a match to TRBD1. The CDR3 consists of 16 residues. Germline trimming cut 2 bases from V and 8 bases from J; bases unmatched to any gene: 11. The germline V gene encodes CDR1 SGHTA and CDR2 FQGNSA. CDR3 residues: CASSLSGRGRFDEQFF. The CDR3 DNA reads as TGTGCCAGCAGCTTAAGCGGCAGGGGGCGCTTCGATGAGCAGTTCTTC.

The chain carries TRBV28 and TRBJ1-3, with D perhaps matching TRBD1 (5 bases). Per the germline V gene, CDR1 is MDHEN and CDR2 is SYDVKM. V lost 3 bases and J 3 bases, leaving 9 bases between the germline ends. The CDR3 sequence is 14 residues long. The CDR3 DNA is TGTGCCAGCAGTTTTGCAGGGCATGGAAACACCATATATTTT. This codes for CASSFAGHGNTIYF.

The rearrangement joins TRBV9 to TRBJ1-3, with TRBD1 as a possible D gene (5 bases). V lost 3 bases and J lost 0, with 16 bases in between. CDR3 size: 17 residues. Germline assignment: CDR1 SGDLS and CDR2 YYNGEE. This chain's CDR3 is CASSATGTVPSGNTIYF. The CDR3 DNA follows: TGTGCCAGCAGCGCGACCGGGACTGTTCCCTCTGGAAACACCATATATTTT. Variable domain in full (rest from reference TRBV9 and TRBJ1-3): DSGVTQTPKHLITATGQRVTLRCSPRSGDLSVYWYQQSLDQGLQFLIQYYNGEERAKGNILERFSAQQFPDLHSELNLSSLELGDSALYFCASSATGTVPSGNTIYFGEGSWLTVV.